Presented here are 27 T cell receptor beta chains from one specimen sequenced in a study of shared clonotypes between healthy human individuals. The assay was immunoSEQ multiplex PCR, and TCRdb's table has in-frame clones only and misses some. Here the sample spans more than 900,000 clones, 70% to 80% being singletons. Sample: memory CD4+ T cells from PBMCs. Regarding subset: CD45RA-negative fraction. Source of these receptors: a man between 18 and 29 years old in good health. Some clones in this sample may be carry-over from other donors' samples.

The chain has TRBV5-8 and TRBJ2-7; 9 bases map to TRBD1. CDR3 size: 19 residues. Germline values: CDR1 SGHTS, CDR2 YDEGEE. J gave up 2 bases and V 1 base, and 16 bases lay outside the gene matches. CDR3 sequence: CASSLSPGQGYPGPYEQYF. DNA for the CDR3: TGTGCCAGCAGCTTGAGCCCGGGACAGGGCTACCCTGGCCCCTACGAGCAGTACTTC.

This chain connects TRBV14 to TRBJ1-2; D remains unclear. In germline, CDR1 is SGHDN, CDR2 FVKESK. The CDR3 is 16 amino acids. V was cut by 2 bases and J by 2 bases, with 15 bases left in between. CDR3 sequence: CASSQTSGDKNYGYTF. In DNA form, the CDR3 reads TGTGCCAGCAGCCAAACTTCCGGGGATAAAAACTATGGCTACACCTTC.

This clone was seen only once. Other DNA sequences in this specimen translate into the identical CDR3. CDR3 sequence (DNA): TGTGCCAGTAGTATAGTTACAGGGGGATCTACGGATACGCAGTATTTT. This codes for CASSIVTGGSTDTQYF. The V gene is TRBV19, the J gene TRBJ2-3; 8 bases align to TRBD1. Germline-derived CDR1 and CDR2 are LNHDA and SQIVND (reference sequence). The CDR3 has 16 amino acids. V dropped 1 base and J dropped 6; count of bases not matched to a gene: 9.

The chain employs TRBV15 and TRBJ1-5; D gene uncertain. Germline-derived CDR1 and CDR2 are LNHNV and YYDKDF (reference sequence). The CDR3 is made up of 13 amino acids. V lost 0 bases, J lost 6 bases, and 6 bases lay in between. The CDR3 here is CATSREGIQPQHF. In DNA form, the CDR3 reads TGTGCCACCAGCAGAGAAGGGATTCAGCCCCAGCATTTT.

This clone was seen more than once but under ten times. The chain carries TRBV19 and TRBJ1-3; 8 bases are a match to TRBD1. Germline V lookup: CDR1 LNHDA, CDR2 SQIVND (reference sequence). This CDR3 is 15 amino acids long. The trim removed 3 bases at V and 1 base at J, leaving 2 bases unmatched. In DNA form, the CDR3 reads TGTGCCAGTAGTATTGGGGACAGGTCTGGAAACACCATATATTTT. This sequence encodes CASSIGDRSGNTIYF.

The rearrangement links TRBV14 to TRBJ2-3, with 8 bases matching TRBD2. V lost 0 bases, J lost 4 bases, and 3 bases stayed unmatched. The CDR3 covers 15 residues. Germline V CDR1 and CDR2: SGHDN, FVKESK. CDR3 loop: CASSQDSGTPDTQYF. The DNA of the CDR3 is TGTGCCAGCAGCCAAGATAGCGGGACCCCAGATACGCAGTATTTT.

Only a few counts were recorded for this clone. This CDR3 reads CASRRDRANVLTF. CDR3 sequence (DNA): TGTGCCAGCAGAAGGGACAGGGCCAACGTCCTGACTTTC. V and J are TRBV28 and TRBJ2-6; D might be TRBD1 (6 bases). Trimming removed 6 bases at V and 5 bases at J, with 8 bases between. CDR3 length equals 13 residues. From germline, CDR1 is MDHEN and CDR2 SYDVKM.

V is TRBV5-4 and J is TRBJ2-7; possibly TRBD2 for D (5 bases). Germline V gene sequence: CDR1 SGHNT, CDR2 YYREEE (reference sequence). The length of the CDR3 is 12 residues. Deletions cut 4 bases from V and 5 bases from J, with 10 bases between. CDR3 region: CASSLGGHEQYF. The CDR3 bases are TGTGCCAGCAGCCTTGGAGGCCACGAGCAGTACTTC. Supplemented by reference TRBV5-4 and TRBJ2-7, the full variable domain reads ETGVTQSPTHLIKTRGQQVTLRCSSQSGHNTVSWYQQALGQGPQFIFQYYREEENGRGNFPPRFSGLQFPNYSSELNVNALELDDSALYLCASSLGGHEQYFGPGTRLTVT.

This chain joins TRBV6-6 and TRBJ2-7, with 7 nucleotides matching TRBD1. Germline V gene sequence: CDR1 MNHNY, CDR2 SVGAGI (reference sequence). The CDR3 has 13 residues. Trimming removed 7 bases from V and 3 bases from J; junction bases left unmatched: 6. CDR3 in amino acids: CASNPGGDYEQYF. The CDR3 coding sequence is TGTGCCAGCAATCCAGGGGGTGACTACGAGCAGTACTTC.

The V and J genes are TRBV6-1 and TRBJ2-7; 7 bases match TRBD2. CDR1 MNHNS and CDR2 SASEGT come from the germline V gene. This CDR3 has 14 amino acids. V gave up 6 bases and J gave up 0 bases; unmatched junction bases: 5. For the CDR3, the DNA is TGTGCCAGCAGGGGCGGGGGATACTCCTACGAGCAGTACTTC. Translated: CASRGGGYSYEQYF.

This chain joins TRBV6-5 and TRBJ1-5; a possible D gene is TRBD1 (6 bases). This CDR3 has 13 amino acids. Germline assignment: CDR1 MNHEY and CDR2 SVGAGI. Trimming removed 6 bases at V and 7 bases at J, with 13 bases between. In DNA form, the CDR3 reads TGTGCCAGCAGCTTCAGGGGAATGCAGCCCCAGCATTTT. As protein: CASSFRGMQPQHF.

The chain joins TRBV2 to TRBJ2-3, with D unresolved. V was cut by 3 bases and J by 0 bases, with 10 bases left in between. The CDR3 loop spans 15 amino acids. Looked up from germline, CDR1 is SNHLY and CDR2 is FYNNEI. The CDR3, as DNA: TGTGCCAGCAGTGATCCGAACACTAGCACAGATACGCAGTATTTT. Translated: CASSDPNTSTDTQYF. Variable domain in full (rest from reference TRBV2 and TRBJ2-3): EPEVTQTPSHQVTQMGQEVILRCVPISNHLYFYWYRQILGQKVEFLVSFYNNEISEKSEIFDDQFSVERPDGSNFTLKIRSTKLEDSAMYFCASSDPNTSTDTQYFGPGTRLTVL.

This clone was counted between two and nine times. V usage is TRBV7-2 and J usage is TRBJ2-7; 12 nucleotides align to TRBD1. After removal of 4 bases from V and 8 bases from J, the junction contained 12 bases not matched to a gene. The CDR3 consists of 16 residues. CDR1 is SGHTA and CDR2 is FQGNSA in the germline V gene. Here the CDR3 DNA reads TGTGCCAGCAGCTCCTCATCCGGGACAGGGGGCGGAAAGCAGTACTTC. Translation: CASSSSSGTGGGKQYF.

The genes are TRBV7-9 and TRBJ1-2, with 8 bases fitting TRBD1. CDR1 and CDR2 from the germline V gene are SEHNR and FQNEAQ (reference sequence). There are 15 residues in the CDR3. V lost 5 bases and J lost 5; bases outside the gene matches: 10. The CDR3 is CASSPPMGQAYGYTF. The DNA for the CDR3 is TGTGCCAGCAGCCCCCCCATGGGACAGGCTTATGGCTACACCTTC.

J is TRBJ2-5 and V is TRBV11-2; D gene ambiguous. Germline CDR1 SGHAT, CDR2 FQNNGV. Trimming removed 8 bases at V and 0 bases at J, with 16 bases between. CDR3 length: 15 residues. The CDR3 loop is CASGKGLGYQETQYF. The CDR3 nucleotides read TGTGCCAGCGGGAAGGGATTGGGGTACCAAGAGACCCAGTACTTC.

The V and J genes are TRBV28 and TRBJ2-1; possible D gene TRBD1, 5 bases. The germline V and J ends were trimmed by 6 bases and 5 bases, with 8 bases remaining between them. This CDR3 region has 12 residues. CDR1 MDHEN and CDR2 SYDVKM come from the germline V gene. This CDR3 reads CASSRTNNEQFF. The CDR3, as DNA: TGTGCCAGCAGCAGGACAAACAATGAGCAGTTCTTC.

The chain couples TRBV7-2 to TRBJ1-1; D ambiguous. The CDR3 totals 14 residues. The V end lost 4 bases, the J end lost 1 base, and 10 bases lay between the germline ends. CDR1 SGHTA and CDR2 FQGNSA come from the germline V gene. CDR3 nucleotides: TGTGCCAGCAGCTCAGTGGGCAGGAACACTGAAGCTTTCTTT. It yields the protein CASSSVGRNTEAFF.

The rearrangement joins TRBV5-1 to TRBJ1-2, with D perhaps TRBD1 (5 bases). Deletions cut 4 bases from V and 2 bases from J, with 15 bases between. The CDR3 has 15 amino acids. In germline, CDR1 is SGHRS, CDR2 YFSETQ. The CDR3 DNA reads as TGCGCCAGCAGCCTGGCGCACCAGGGAAACTATGGCTACACCTTC. Amino acid sequence: CASSLAHQGNYGYTF.

This chain uses TRBV14 with TRBJ1-1; D is uncertain. The CDR3 extends over 12 amino acids. CDR1 is SGHDN, CDR2 FVKESK, per germline. V was clipped by 4 bases and J by 0 bases, with 3 bases between them. CDR3 sequence reads: CASSRLNTEAFF. The CDR3 DNA sequence: TGTGCCAGCAGCCGTTTGAACACTGAAGCTTTCTTT.

The chain employs TRBV5-5 and TRBJ2-3; perhaps D is TRBD1 or TRBD2 (5 bases each). CDR3 size: 15 residues. Trimming took 5 bases from V and 3 from J, leaving 16 bases between them. CDR1 and CDR2 (germline): SGHKS, YYEKEE (reference sequence). The CDR3 region has the DNA TGTGCCAGCAGTCCTCGGGGCTTTTCAACAGATACGCAGTATTTT. This gives the protein CASSPRGFSTDTQYF.

This rearrangement joins TRBV11-1 to TRBJ2-3; tentative D call: TRBD2 (6 bases). V was shortened by 3 bases and J by 2 bases, with 12 bases between the two germline ends. The CDR3 extends over 15 amino acids. CDR1 is SGHAT and CDR2 is FQDESV in the germline V gene (reference sequence). The CDR3 DNA follows: TGTGCCAGCAGCTTTCAGCGCGGGACCACAGATACGCAGTATTTT. It yields the protein CASSFQRGTTDTQYF.

With regard to this clone: This likely reflects a read error, since a far larger clone is one base away. The chain links TRBV7-8 to TRBJ2-3, with D unclear. The ends were cut back, 3 bases at V and 2 bases at J, with 0 bases in the middle. Germline lookup yields CDR1 SGHVS and CDR2 FQNEAQ. CDR3 length: 11 residues. In DNA form, the CDR3 reads TGTGCCAGCAGCTTCACAGATACGCAGTATTTT. It translates to CASSFTDTQYF.

About this clone: Other DNA sequences in the sample encode the same CDR3. The chain couples TRBV28 to TRBJ2-2; D gene unclear. CDR3 size: 12 residues. From germline, CDR1 is MDHEN and CDR2 SYDVKM. The V end was cut by 1 base, the J end by 6 bases, with 3 bases between. CDR3 region: CASSLFPGELFF. The CDR3 DNA reads as TGTGCCAGCAGTTTATTCCCCGGGGAGCTGTTTTTT.

The chain combines TRBV6-6 with TRBJ2-7; TRBD2 matches at 7 bases. CDR1 and CDR2 from the germline V gene are MNHNY and SVGAGI (reference sequence). The V gene end was trimmed by 7 bases and the J gene end by 1 base; junction bases not matched to a gene: 4. CDR3 length equals 13 residues. CDR3 bases: TGTGCCAGCATGGGGCGGGAGTCCTACGAGCAGTACTTC. It translates to CASMGRESYEQYF.

The CDR3 protein is CASRKEGQPNTEAFF. For the CDR3, the DNA is TGTGCCAGCAGGAAAGAAGGACAACCGAACACTGAAGCTTTCTTT. V and J are TRBV2 and TRBJ1-1; D might be TRBD1 (5 bases). V was pared by 6 bases and J by 1 base, with 15 bases between. The germline V gene encodes CDR1 SNHLY and CDR2 FYNNEI. This CDR3 is 15 amino acids long. Using reference TRBV2 and TRBJ1-1 for the parts outside the CDR3, the full variable domain is EPEVTQTPSHQVTQMGQEVILRCVPISNHLYFYWYRQILGQKVEFLVSFYNNEISEKSEIFDDQFSVERPDGSNFTLKIRSTKLEDSAMYFCASRKEGQPNTEAFFGQGTRLTVV.

In this sample, this clone turned up once. The gene calls are TRBV2 and TRBJ1-2; D perhaps matches TRBD1 (6 bases). V was cut by 4 bases and J by 8 bases, with 17 bases left in between. Looked up from germline, CDR1 is SNHLY and CDR2 is FYNNEI. There are 14 residues in the CDR3. The CDR3 DNA follows: TGTGCCAGCAGTGTGGGCCAGGGGTTGAGCGGCTACACCTTC. It codes for CASSVGQGLSGYTF.

This rearrangement joins TRBV15 to TRBJ1-2; 9 bases are a match to TRBD1. The germline V gene has CDR1 LNHNV and CDR2 YYDKDF (reference sequence). Trimming took 0 bases from V and 6 from J; bases not matched to a gene: 14. CDR3 length equals 18 residues. CDR3 nucleotides: TGTGCCACCAGCAGAGATTTGGGGCGGACAGGGGATTTCCATGGCTACACCTTC. Translation gives CATSRDLGRTGDFHGYTF.